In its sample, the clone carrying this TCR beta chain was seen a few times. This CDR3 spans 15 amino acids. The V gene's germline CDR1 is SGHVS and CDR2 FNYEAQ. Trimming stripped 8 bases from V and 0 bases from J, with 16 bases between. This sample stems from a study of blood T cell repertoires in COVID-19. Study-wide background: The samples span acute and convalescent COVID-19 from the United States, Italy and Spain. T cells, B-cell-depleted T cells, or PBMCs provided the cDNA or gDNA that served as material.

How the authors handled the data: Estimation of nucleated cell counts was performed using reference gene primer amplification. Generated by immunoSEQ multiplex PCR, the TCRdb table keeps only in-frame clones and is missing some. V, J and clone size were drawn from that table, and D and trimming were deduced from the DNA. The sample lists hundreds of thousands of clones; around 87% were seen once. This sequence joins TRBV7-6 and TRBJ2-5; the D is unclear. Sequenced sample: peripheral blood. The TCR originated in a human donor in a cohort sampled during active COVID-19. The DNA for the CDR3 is TGTGCCAGCGCTTGGCCCCCCGGGTACCAAGAGACCCAGTACTTC. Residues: CASAWPPGYQETQYF.